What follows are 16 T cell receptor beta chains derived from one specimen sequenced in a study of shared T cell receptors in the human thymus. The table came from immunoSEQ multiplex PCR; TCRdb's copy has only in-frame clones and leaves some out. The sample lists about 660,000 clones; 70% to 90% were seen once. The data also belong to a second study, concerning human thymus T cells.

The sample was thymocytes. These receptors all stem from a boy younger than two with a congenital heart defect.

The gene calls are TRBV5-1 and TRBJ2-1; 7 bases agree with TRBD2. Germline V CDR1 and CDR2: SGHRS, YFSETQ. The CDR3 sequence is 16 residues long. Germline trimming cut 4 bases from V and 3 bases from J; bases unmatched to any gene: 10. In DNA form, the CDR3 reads TGCGCCAGCAGCCAACCGGGTCGGGAGGACTACAATGAGCAGTTCTTC. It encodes CASSQPGREDYNEQFF.

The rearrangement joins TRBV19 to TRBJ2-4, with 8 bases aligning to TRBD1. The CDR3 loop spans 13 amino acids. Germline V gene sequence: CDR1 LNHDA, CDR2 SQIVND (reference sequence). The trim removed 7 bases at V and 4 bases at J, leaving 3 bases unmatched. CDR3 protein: CASNYRGKNIQYF. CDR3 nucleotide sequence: TGTGCCAGTAATTACAGGGGGAAAAACATTCAGTACTTC.

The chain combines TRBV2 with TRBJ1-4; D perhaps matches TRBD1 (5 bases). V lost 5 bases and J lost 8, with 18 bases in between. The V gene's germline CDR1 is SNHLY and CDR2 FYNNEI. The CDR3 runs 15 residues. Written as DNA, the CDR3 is TGTGCCAGCAGTCGGGAGGTCAGGGTTGCGGAAAAACTGTTTTTT. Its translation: CASSREVRVAEKLFF.

The CDR3 bases are TGTGCCTGCTACTCCGGGACTAGCGGGAGGGCCAAGGCAAGGGAGCAGTACTTC. Translation gives CACYSGTSGRAKAREQYF. V is TRBV30 and J is TRBJ2-7, with 16 bases lining up with TRBD2. Germline values: CDR1 GTSNPN, CDR2 SVGIG (reference sequence). There are 18 residues in the CDR3. Trimming removed 6 bases from V and 7 bases from J; junction bases left unmatched: 18.

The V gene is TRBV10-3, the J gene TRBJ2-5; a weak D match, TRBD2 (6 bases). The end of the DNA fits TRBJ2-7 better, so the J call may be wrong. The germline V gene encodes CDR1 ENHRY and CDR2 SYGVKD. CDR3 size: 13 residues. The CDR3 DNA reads TGTGCCATCAGTGCGGGGGTTACCGACGAGCAGTACTTC. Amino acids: CAISAGVTDEQYF.

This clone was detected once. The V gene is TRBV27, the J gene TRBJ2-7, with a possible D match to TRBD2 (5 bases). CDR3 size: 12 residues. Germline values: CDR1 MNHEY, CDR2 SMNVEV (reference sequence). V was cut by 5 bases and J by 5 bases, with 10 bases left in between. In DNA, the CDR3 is TGTGCCAGCAGTCCGCCTAGCAACGAGCAGTACTTC. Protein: CASSPPSNEQYF.

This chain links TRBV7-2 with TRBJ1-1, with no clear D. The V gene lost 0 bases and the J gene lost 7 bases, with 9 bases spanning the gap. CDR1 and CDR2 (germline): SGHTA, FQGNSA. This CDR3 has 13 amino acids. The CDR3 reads CASSLAEQIEAFF. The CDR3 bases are TGTGCCAGCAGCTTAGCCGAACAGATTGAAGCTTTCTTT.

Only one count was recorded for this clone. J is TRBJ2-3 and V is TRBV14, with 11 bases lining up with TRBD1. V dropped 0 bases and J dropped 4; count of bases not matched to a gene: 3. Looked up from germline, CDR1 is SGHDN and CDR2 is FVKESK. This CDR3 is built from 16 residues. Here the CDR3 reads CASSQDPGQGADTQYF. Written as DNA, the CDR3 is TGTGCCAGCAGCCAAGATCCGGGACAGGGGGCAGATACGCAGTATTTT.

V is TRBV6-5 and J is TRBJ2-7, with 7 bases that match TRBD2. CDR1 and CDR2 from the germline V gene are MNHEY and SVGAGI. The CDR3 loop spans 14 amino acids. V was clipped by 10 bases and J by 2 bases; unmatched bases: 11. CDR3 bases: TGTGCCACAGCAAATGGGCGGGAGACCTACGAGCAGTACTTC. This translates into CATANGRETYEQYF.

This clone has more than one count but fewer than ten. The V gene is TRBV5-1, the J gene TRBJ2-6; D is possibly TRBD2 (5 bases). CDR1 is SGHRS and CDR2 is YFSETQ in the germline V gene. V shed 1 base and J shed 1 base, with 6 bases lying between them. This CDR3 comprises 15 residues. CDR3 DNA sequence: TGCGCCAGCAGCTTGTCGGGGTCTGGGGCCAACGTCCTGACTTTC. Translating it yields CASSLSGSGANVLTF. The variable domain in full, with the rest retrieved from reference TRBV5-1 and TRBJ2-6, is KAGVTQTPRYLIKTRGQQVTLSCSPISGHRSVSWYQQTPGQGLQFLFEYFSETQRNKGNFPGRFSGRQFSNSRSEMNVSTLELGDSALYLCASSLSGSGANVLTFGAGSRLTVL.

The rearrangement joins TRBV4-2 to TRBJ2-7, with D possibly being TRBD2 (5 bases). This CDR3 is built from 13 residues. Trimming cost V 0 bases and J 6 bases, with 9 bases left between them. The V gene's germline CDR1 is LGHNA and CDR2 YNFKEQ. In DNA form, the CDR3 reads TGTGCCAGCAGCCAAGATTGGGCGGGCGAGCAGTACTTC. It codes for CASSQDWAGEQYF.

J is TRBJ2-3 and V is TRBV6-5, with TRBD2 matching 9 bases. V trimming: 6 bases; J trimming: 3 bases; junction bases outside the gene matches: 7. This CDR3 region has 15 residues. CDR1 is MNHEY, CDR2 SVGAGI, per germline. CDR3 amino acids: CASRPSGKLTDTQYF. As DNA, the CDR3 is TGTGCCAGCAGACCTAGCGGGAAGTTAACAGATACGCAGTATTTT.

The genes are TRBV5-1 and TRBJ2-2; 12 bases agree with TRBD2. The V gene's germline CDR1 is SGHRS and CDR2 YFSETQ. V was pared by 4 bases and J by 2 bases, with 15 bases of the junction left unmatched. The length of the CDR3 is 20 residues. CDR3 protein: CASSQRLGLAGPKNTGELFF. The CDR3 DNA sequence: TGCGCCAGCAGCCAAAGATTGGGACTAGCGGGCCCAAAAAACACCGGGGAGCTGTTTTTT.

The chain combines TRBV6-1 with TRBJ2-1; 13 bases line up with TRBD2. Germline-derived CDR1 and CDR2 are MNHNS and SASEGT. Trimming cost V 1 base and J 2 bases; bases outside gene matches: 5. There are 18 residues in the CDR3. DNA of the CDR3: TGTGCCAGCAGTGAAGGTTTGGGACTAGCGGGGACCTACAATGAGCAGTTCTTC. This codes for CASSEGLGLAGTYNEQFF.

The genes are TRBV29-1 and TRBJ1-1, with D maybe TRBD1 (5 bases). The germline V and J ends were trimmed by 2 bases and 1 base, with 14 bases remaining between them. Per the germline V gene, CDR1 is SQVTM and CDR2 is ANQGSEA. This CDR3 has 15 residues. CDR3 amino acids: CSVERAGYPNTEAFF. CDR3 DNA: TGCAGCGTTGAAAGGGCAGGGTATCCGAACACTGAAGCTTTCTTT.

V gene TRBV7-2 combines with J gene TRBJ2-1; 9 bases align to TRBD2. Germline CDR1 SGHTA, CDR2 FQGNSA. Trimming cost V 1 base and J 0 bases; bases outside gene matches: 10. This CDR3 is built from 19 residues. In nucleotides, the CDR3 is TGTGCCAGCAGCTTAGTTCGGCGACTAGCGGCTAGCTCCTACAATGAGCAGTTCTTC. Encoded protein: CASSLVRRLAASSYNEQFF. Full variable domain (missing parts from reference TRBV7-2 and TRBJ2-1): GAGVSQSPSNKVTEKGKDVELRCDPISGHTALYWYRQSLGQGLEFLIYFQGNSAPDKSGLPSDRFSAERTGGSVSTLTIQRTQQEDSAVYLCASSLVRRLAASSYNEQFFGPGTRLTVL.